Many counts were recorded for the clone carrying this TCR beta chain. Its antigen is as yet unknown. The sample comes from a study of early T cells in non-severe SARS-CoV-2 infection. Study-wide results and limits: VDJdb-based annotation leaned toward anti-spike CD8 responses and missed private and CD4 specificities.

Individual cDNA molecules carried attached unique molecular identifiers. A single record per CDR3 protein comes from TCRdb applying MiXCR to the 5' RACE reads. The sample has tens of thousands of distinct CDR3 sequences; 5.5% to 6.5% are singletons. The V end was cut by 4 bases, the J end by 10 bases, with 15 bases between. Per the germline V gene, CDR1 is SGHRS and CDR2 is YFSETQ. CDR3 length equals 13 residues. The clonotype was recovered from an adult who was a healthcare worker with PCR-confirmed SARS-CoV-2 infection or an uninfected control (not recorded which). V is TRBV5-1 and J is TRBJ2-1; tentative D call: TRBD1 (6 bases). Sequenced: whole blood. The CDR3, as DNA: TGCGCCAGCAGCCGAACACAGGGAATGGAGCAGTTCTTC. Translated: CASSRTQGMEQFF. The entire variable domain, with the rest obtained from reference TRBV5-1 and TRBJ2-1, is as follows: KAGVTQTPRYLIKTRGQQVTLSCSPISGHRSVSWYQQTPGQGLQFLFEYFSETQRNKGNFPGRFSGRQFSNSRSEMNVSTLELGDSALYLCASSRTQGMEQFFGPGTRLTVL.